This T cell receptor beta chain was observed in a study of siplizumab effects on memory and regulatory T cells. This clone was observed a single time. Generated by immunoSEQ multiplex PCR, the TCRdb table keeps only in-frame clones and is missing some. The table records 50,000 to 70,000 clones, roughly 97% of them present only once. CDR1 is SGHVS, CDR2 FQNEAQ, per germline. The CDR3 is made up of 15 amino acids. The J segment lost 6 bases and the V segment lost 3 bases, leaving 9 bases of the junction unmatched. The sequencing input was naive CD8+ T cells sorted from blood. The TCR comes from a human donor in good health. The chain links TRBV7-8 to TRBJ2-3, with 7 bases matching TRBD1. CDR3 DNA: TGTGCCAGCAGCTTCAAAGAGGGGGCTGGCGATACGCAGTATTTT. Amino acids: CASSFKEGAGDTQYF.